Below, 11 T cell receptor beta chains from the same sample are listed, as sequenced in a study of beta chain features in type 1 diabetes. Study-level results: TCRB CDR3s from Type 1 diabetes patients were moderately but significantly shorter in all four CD4+ subsets.

Expressed TCRB transcripts were sequenced because the entire RNA isolate underwent reverse transcription. Data came from immunoSEQ multiplex PCR; TCRdb stores just in-frame clones and leaves some out. The repertoire includes 600,000 to 750,000 clones, 12% of them detected once, and 0.09% to 0.15% sits in the top ten. The antigens of these receptors remain unknown. The specimen was naive CD4+ T cells from blood. The receptor source for this set is a man aged 25 to 40 with type 1 diabetes.

The rearrangement joins TRBV11-2 to TRBJ2-3, with 12 bases identical to TRBD1. The CDR3 contains 15 residues. Germline CDR1 reads SGHAT; CDR2 reads FQNNGV. V gave up 6 bases and J gave up 7 bases; unmatched junction bases: 8. CDR3 DNA: TGTGCCAGCAGGATTCCGGGACAGGGGGCTAATACGCAGTATTTT. Residues: CASRIPGQGANTQYF.

The chain uses TRBV15 and TRBJ2-7, with a possible D match to TRBD1 (6 bases). V was clipped by 6 bases and J by 3 bases, with 15 bases between them. This CDR3 has 14 amino acids. Germline V CDR1 and CDR2: LNHNV, YYDKDF (reference sequence). Written as DNA, the CDR3 is TGTGCCACCAGTTGGGGGCCAGGGTACTACGAGCAGTACTTC. This translates into CATSWGPGYYEQYF.

The chain is built from TRBV2 and TRBJ2-6, with D uncertain. The CDR3 is made up of 16 amino acids. V lost 5 bases, J lost 1 base, and 12 bases lay in between. Germline V gene lookup returns CDR1 SNHLY and CDR2 FYNNEI. CDR3 region: CASSTSFLSGANVLTF. In DNA, the CDR3 is TGTGCCAGCAGTACCTCTTTCCTGTCTGGGGCCAACGTCCTGACTTTC.

The rearrangement links TRBV6-5 to TRBJ2-1; D gene ambiguous. The V and J ends lost 2 bases and 4 bases respectively, with 6 bases between them. Germline V lookup: CDR1 MNHEY, CDR2 SVGAGI. This CDR3 region has 13 residues. The CDR3 spells CASSYDQYNEQFF. The CDR3 DNA follows: TGTGCCAGCAGTTACGATCAATACAATGAGCAGTTCTTC.

The V call is TRBV6-1, the J call TRBJ1-2; D not resolved. The V end lost 6 bases, the J end lost 7 bases, and 15 bases lay between the germline ends. CDR1 is MNHNS, CDR2 SASEGT, per germline. CDR3 length: 13 residues. The CDR3, as DNA: TGTGCCAGCAGCTTACACGGTAGGAGTGGCTACACCTTC. It codes for CASSLHGRSGYTF.

Points on this clone: This sample also contains other DNA sequences that code for the same CDR3. The chain couples TRBV7-3 to TRBJ2-7; D call uncertain. The CDR3 extends over 13 amino acids. Looked up from germline, CDR1 is SGHTA and CDR2 is FQGTGA. The V gene lost 3 bases and the J gene lost 0 bases, with 6 bases spanning the gap. The CDR3 sequence is CASSLGHSYEQYF. Here the CDR3 DNA reads TGTGCCAGCAGCTTGGGCCACTCCTACGAGCAGTACTTC.

The genes are TRBV28 and TRBJ2-5, with D perhaps TRBD1 (6 bases). Trimming took 7 bases from V and 0 from J, leaving 15 bases between them. CDR3 size: 15 residues. CDR1 is MDHEN and CDR2 is SYDVKM in the germline V gene. CDR3 DNA: TGTGCCAGCACAGTTCACGGGGACAACCAAGAGACCCAGTACTTC. Its translation is CASTVHGDNQETQYF.

The genes are TRBV7-2 and TRBJ2-5; D might be TRBD1 or TRBD2, each matching 5 bases. The V gene lost 4 bases and the J gene lost 5 bases, with 14 bases spanning the gap. Germline CDR1 and CDR2: SGHTA and FQGNSA. The CDR3 totals 14 residues. For the CDR3, the DNA is TGTGCCAGCAGCTCCGGGACGCAATGGGAGACCCAGTACTTC. Its translation: CASSSGTQWETQYF. Full variable domain (remainder filled in from reference TRBV7-2 and TRBJ2-5): GAGVSQSPSNKVTEKGKDVELRCDPISGHTALYWYRQSLGQGLEFLIYFQGNSAPDKSGLPSDRFSAERTGGSVSTLTIQRTQQEDSAVYLCASSSGTQWETQYFGPGTRLLVL.

This clone came up a few times. The chain is built from TRBV21-1 and TRBJ1-5. TRBV21-1 is described as a pseudogene. This CDR3 spans 15 amino acids. CDR3 sequence: CASSYSQVGNQPQHF. The CDR3, as DNA: TGTGCCAGCAGCTATAGCCAGGTCGGCAATCAGCCCCAGCATTTT.

The rearrangement uses TRBV7-9 and TRBJ2-7; 9 bases are a match to TRBD1. The V segment lost 5 bases and the J segment 7 bases; nucleotides outside the gene matches: 12. Germline CDR1 SEHNR, CDR2 FQNEAQ (reference sequence). This CDR3 is 15 amino acids long. CDR3 sequence reads: CASSGRDRVTGEQYF. In nucleotides, the CDR3 is TGTGCCAGCAGCGGTCGGGACAGGGTAACTGGGGAGCAGTACTTC. The whole variable domain, remainder taken from reference TRBV7-9 and TRBJ2-7, is DTGVSQNPRHKITKRGQNVTFRCDPISEHNRLYWYRQTLGQGPEFLTYFQNEAQLEKSRLLSDRFSAERPKGSFSTLEIQRTEQGDSAMYLCASSGRDRVTGEQYFGPGTRLTVT.

This rearrangement joins TRBV2 to TRBJ1-6, with no clear D. Between the trimmed V and J ends, which lost 10 bases and 0 bases, there was a span of 10 bases. The CDR3 is made up of 14 amino acids. The germline V gene encodes CDR1 SNHLY and CDR2 FYNNEI. CDR3 coding DNA: TGTGCCACCCAGAGGAGCTCCTATAATTCACCCCTCCACTTT. Protein: CATQRSSYNSPLHF.